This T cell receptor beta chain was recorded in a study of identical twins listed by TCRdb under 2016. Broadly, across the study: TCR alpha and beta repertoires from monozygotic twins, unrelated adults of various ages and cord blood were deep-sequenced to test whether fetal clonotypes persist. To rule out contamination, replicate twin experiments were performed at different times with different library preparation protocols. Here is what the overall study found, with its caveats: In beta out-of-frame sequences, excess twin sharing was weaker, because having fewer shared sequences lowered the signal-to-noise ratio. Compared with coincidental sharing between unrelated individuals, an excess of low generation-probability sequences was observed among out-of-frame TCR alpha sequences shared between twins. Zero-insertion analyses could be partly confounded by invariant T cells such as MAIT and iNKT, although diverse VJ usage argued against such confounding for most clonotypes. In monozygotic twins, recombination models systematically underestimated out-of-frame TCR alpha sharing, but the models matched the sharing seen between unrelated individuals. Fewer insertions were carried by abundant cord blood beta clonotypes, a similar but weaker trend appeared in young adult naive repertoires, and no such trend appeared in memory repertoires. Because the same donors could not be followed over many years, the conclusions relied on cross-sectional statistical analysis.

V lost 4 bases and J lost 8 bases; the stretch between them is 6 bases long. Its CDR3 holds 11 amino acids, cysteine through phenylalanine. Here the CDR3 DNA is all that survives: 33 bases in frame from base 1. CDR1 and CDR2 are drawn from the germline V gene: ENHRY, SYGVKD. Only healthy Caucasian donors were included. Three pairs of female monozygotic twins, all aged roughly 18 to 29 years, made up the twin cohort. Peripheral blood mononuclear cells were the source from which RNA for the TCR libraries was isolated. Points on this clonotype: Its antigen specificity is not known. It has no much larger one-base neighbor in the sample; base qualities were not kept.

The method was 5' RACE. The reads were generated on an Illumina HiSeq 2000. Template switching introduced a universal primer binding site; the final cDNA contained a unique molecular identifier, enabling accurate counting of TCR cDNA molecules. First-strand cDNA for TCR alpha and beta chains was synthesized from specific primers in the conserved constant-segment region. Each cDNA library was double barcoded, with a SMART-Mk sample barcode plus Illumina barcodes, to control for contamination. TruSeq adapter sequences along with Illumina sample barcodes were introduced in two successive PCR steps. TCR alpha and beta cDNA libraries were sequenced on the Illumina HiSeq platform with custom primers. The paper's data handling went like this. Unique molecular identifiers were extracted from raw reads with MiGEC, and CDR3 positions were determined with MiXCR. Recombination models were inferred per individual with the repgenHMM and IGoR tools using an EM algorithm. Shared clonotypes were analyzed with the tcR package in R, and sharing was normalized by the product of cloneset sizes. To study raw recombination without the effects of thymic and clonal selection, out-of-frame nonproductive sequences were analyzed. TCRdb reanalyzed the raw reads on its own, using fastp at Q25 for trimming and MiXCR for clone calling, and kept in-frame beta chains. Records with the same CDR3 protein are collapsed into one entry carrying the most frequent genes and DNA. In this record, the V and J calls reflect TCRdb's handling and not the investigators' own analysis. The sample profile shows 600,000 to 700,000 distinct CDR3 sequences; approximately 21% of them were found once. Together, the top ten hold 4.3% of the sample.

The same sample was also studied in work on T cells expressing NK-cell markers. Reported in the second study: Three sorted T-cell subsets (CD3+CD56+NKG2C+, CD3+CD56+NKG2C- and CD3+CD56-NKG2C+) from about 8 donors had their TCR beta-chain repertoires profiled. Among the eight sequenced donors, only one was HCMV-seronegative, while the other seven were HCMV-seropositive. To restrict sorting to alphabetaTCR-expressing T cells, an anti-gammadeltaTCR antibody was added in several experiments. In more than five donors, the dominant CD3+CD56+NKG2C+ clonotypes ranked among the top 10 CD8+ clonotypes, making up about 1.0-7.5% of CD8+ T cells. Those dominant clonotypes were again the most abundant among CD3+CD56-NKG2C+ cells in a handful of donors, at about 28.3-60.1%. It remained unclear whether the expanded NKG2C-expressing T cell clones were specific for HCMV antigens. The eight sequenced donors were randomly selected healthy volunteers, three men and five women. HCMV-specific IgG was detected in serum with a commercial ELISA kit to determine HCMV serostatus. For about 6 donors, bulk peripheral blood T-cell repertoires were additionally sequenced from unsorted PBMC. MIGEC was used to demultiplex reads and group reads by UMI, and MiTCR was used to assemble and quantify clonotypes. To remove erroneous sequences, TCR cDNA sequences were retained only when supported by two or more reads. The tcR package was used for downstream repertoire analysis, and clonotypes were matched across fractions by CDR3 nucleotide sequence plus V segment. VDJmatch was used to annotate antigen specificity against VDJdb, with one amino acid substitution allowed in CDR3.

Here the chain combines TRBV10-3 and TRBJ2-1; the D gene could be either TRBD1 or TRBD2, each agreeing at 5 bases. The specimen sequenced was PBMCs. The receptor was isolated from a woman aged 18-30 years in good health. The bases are TGTGCCATCAGTGGGGACCATGAGCAGTTCTTC. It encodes CAISGDHEQFF.